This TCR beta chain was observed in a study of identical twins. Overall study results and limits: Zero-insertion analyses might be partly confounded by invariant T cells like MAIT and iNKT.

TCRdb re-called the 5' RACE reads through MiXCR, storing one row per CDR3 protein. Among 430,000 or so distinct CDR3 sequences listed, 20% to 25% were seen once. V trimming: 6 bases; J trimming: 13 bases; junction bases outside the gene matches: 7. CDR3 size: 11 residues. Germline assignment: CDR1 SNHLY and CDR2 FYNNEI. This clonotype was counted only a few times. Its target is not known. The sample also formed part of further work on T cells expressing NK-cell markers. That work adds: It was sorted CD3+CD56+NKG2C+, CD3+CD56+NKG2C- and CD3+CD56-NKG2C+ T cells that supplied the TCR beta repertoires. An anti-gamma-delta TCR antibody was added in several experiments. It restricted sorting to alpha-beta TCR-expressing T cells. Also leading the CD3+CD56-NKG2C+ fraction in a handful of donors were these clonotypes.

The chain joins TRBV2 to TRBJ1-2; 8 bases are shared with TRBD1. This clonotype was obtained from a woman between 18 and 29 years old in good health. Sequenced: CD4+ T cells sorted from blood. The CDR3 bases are TGTGCCAGCAGAAACCAGGGGGCACGCACCTTC. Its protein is CASRNQGARTF.